One and the same sample provided the 6 T cell receptor beta chains below, sequenced in a study of CD8 T cells in ankylosing spondylitis. Study-wide results and caveats: It appeared that ankylosing spondylitis blood was characterized by a TCR beta motif of several highly homologous variants.

Their recognized antigens are unknown. TCRdb re-called the 5' RACE reads through MiXCR, storing one row per CDR3 protein. Seen here are a few hundred thousand distinct CDR3 sequences, roughly 8% observed once, and the top ten hold approximately 14%. Sequenced material: blood, either unsorted or a sorted T cell fraction (not recorded which). The receptors here all came from a male donor with ankylosing spondylitis.

This clonotype was counted a few times. In DNA, the CDR3 is TGTGCCAGCAGAACGCAGGGAAACACCATATATTTT. Translation: CASRTQGNTIYF. The chain uses TRBV6-1 and TRBJ1-3; no clear D. The CDR3 consists of 12 residues. The V gene lost 6 bases and the J gene lost 4 bases, with 7 bases spanning the gap. The V gene's germline CDR1 is MNHNS and CDR2 SASEGT.

This clonotype has a count of ten or more. V gene TRBV20-1 combines with J gene TRBJ2-1; 8 bases are shared with TRBD2. There are 17 residues in the CDR3. V dropped 2 bases and J dropped 2; count of bases not matched to a gene: 11. Looked up from germline, CDR1 is DFQATT and CDR2 is SNEGSKA (reference sequence). Here the CDR3 reads CSARTSGYEGPYNEQFF. The DNA for the CDR3 is TGCAGTGCTAGAACTAGCGGCTATGAAGGGCCCTACAATGAGCAGTTCTTC.

This clonotype was observed at least ten times. The V gene is TRBV7-2, the J gene TRBJ1-6; no clear D. V gave up 1 base and J gave up 7 bases, with 11 bases separating them. The CDR3 is made up of 15 amino acids. CDR1 is SGHTA and CDR2 is FQGNSA in the germline V gene. CDR3 nucleotide sequence: TGTGCCAGCAGCTTAGGCCCGTCCCAGAATTCACCCCTCCACTTT. Encoded protein: CASSLGPSQNSPLHF.

This clonotype showed up many times. The rearrangement uses TRBV2 and TRBJ2-3; D is unresolved. V was clipped by 10 bases and J by 6 bases, with 17 bases between them. Germline values: CDR1 SNHLY, CDR2 FYNNEI. The CDR3 consists of 13 residues. CDR3 amino acids: CATHQLWSDTQYF. The CDR3 region has the DNA TGTGCCACACACCAATTATGGAGCGATACGCAGTATTTT.

This clonotype was counted only a few times. The rearrangement links TRBV7-2 to TRBJ2-1, with D unresolved. This CDR3 contains 11 residues. V was shortened by 3 bases and J by 11 bases, with 8 bases between the two germline ends. The germline gives CDR1 SGHTA, CDR2 FQGNSA. CDR3 bases: TGTGCCAGCAGCTTCAGGCGACAGCAGTTCTTC. The encoded protein is CASSFRRQQFF.

This chain joins TRBV3-1 and TRBJ2-7; D gene ambiguous. The V gene's germline CDR1 is LGHDT and CDR2 YNNKEL (reference sequence). Trimming pared 6 bases from V and 4 bases from J, leaving 16 bases between. The CDR3 runs to 14 residues. The CDR3 DNA is TGTGCCAGCAGTCTTACCGACGGACCATACGAGCAGTACTTC. This encodes CASSLTDGPYEQYF.